These T cell receptor beta chains were read from a single sample in a study of CD8 T cells in ankylosing spondylitis. Via MiXCR, TCRdb re-called the 5' RACE reads, giving one row per CDR3 protein. The sample yields 150,000 to 200,000 distinct CDR3 sequences, 10% to 15% seen once. Source material: blood, either unsorted or a sorted T cell fraction (not recorded which). These receptors originate from a female donor with ankylosing spondylitis or in good health (not recorded which). Each CDR3 is given with its conserved first and last residue. The D gene is left open where the match is weak. Where a row states a size, it is once, few, many or the class of an expanded clone; other rows omit it.

>TRBJ2-3|TRBV29-1|many|NA
CGIPRRPRAQYF
TGCGGGATTCCCCGGCGACCCAGGGCGCAGTATTTT
>TRBJ2-7|TRBV10-3|many|TRBD1
CAISRDRDGYEQYF
TGTGCCATCAGCCGGGACAGGGATGGCTACGAGCAGTACTTC
>TRBJ2-7|TRBV7-2|NA|NA
CASSYAGRYEQYF
TGTGCCAGCAGCTACGCAGGGAGGTACGAGCAGTACTTC
>TRBJ2-7|TRBV20-1|NA|TRBD2
CSASGTSLPEQYF
TGCAGTGCTTCCGGGACTAGCTTACCCGAGCAGTACTTC
>TRBJ2-3|TRBV7-2|few|NA
CASRPVSAYTDTQYF
TGTGCCAGCAGGCCGGTTAGCGCCTACACAGATACGCAGTATTTT
>TRBJ2-7|TRBV5-6|many|TRBD1
CASSYVDRSTYEQYF
TGTGCCAGCAGCTATGTGGACAGGTCCACCTACGAGCAGTACTTC
>TRBJ2-3|TRBV11-2|many|TRBD1
CASSREDRRGDTQYF
TGTGCCAGCAGCCGTGAGGACAGGCGCGGAGATACGCAGTATTTT
>TRBJ1-5|TRBV20-1|many|TRBD1
CSAEGQDNQPQHF
TGCAGTGCTGAAGGACAGGATAATCAGCCCCAGCATTTT
>TRBJ2-7|TRBV5-5|many|NA
CASSSVPGTVYEQYF
TGTGCCAGCAGTTCGGTCCCCGGGACCGTCTACGAGCAGTACTTC
>TRBJ1-4|TRBV7-9|NA|TRBD1
CASSEQGEKLFF
TGTGCCAGCAGCGAACAGGGGGAAAAACTGTTTTTT
>TRBJ1-1|TRBV7-3|few|NA
CASSEGGLNTEAFF
TGTGCCAGCAGCGAAGGAGGATTGAACACTGAAGCTTTCTTT
>TRBJ2-5|TRBV4-2|NA|NA
CASSQEAGTPRETQYF
TGTGCCAGCAGCCAAGAGGCGGGCACCCCCAGGGAGACCCAGTACTTC
>TRBJ2-1|TRBV9|many|NA
CASSVEGPYNEQFF
TGTGCCAGCAGCGTAGAAGGTCCCTACAATGAGCAGTTCTTC
>TRBJ2-2|TRBV4-2|many|NA
CASSQEDIRNTGELFF
TGTGCCAGCAGCCAAGAGGATATCCGGAACACCGGGGAGCTGTTTTTT
>TRBJ2-7|TRBV6-2/TRBV6-3|many|NA
CASSYSQGFSYEQYF
TGTGCCAGCAGTTACTCCCAGGGTTTCTCCTACGAGCAGTACTTC
>TRBJ2-5|TRBV19|NA|NA
CASGVWGIQETQYF
TGTGCCAGTGGTGTTTGGGGGATCCAAGAGACCCAGTACTTC
>TRBJ1-1|TRBV20-1|many|NA
CSATIPGANTEAFF
TGCAGTGCTACGATACCCGGGGCGAACACTGAAGCTTTCTTT
>TRBJ2-1|TRBV4-3|many|TRBD2
CASSPLAGANNEQFF
TGCGCCAGCAGTCCACTCGCGGGAGCCAACAATGAGCAGTTCTTC
>TRBJ2-5|TRBV20-1|few|NA
CSAGGGQQETQYF
TGCAGTGCTGGGGGCGGGCAGCAAGAGACCCAGTACTTC
>TRBJ2-2|TRBV6-4|few|TRBD2
CASGSIRTRRLAGETGELFF
TGTGCCAGCGGCTCAATCAGGACCCGGAGGCTAGCGGGAGAAACCGGGGAGCTGTTTTTT
>TRBJ2-7|TRBV5-5|many|NA
CASSSTPSSYEQYF
TGTGCCAGCAGCTCGACACCGTCCTCCTACGAGCAGTACTTC
>TRBJ1-5|TRBV5-5|NA|TRBD1
CASSEPDRGLNQPQHF
TGTGCCAGCAGCGAACCCGACAGGGGACTCAATCAGCCCCAGCATTTT
>TRBJ2-7|TRBV6-2/TRBV6-3|few|NA
CASSYGTSSSEQYF
TGTGCCAGCAGTTACGGGACCAGTTCGAGTGAGCAGTACTTC
>TRBJ1-5|TRBV20-1|many|NA
CSARQSNQPQHF
TGCAGTGCTAGACAGAGCAATCAGCCCCAGCATTTT
>TRBJ2-7|TRBV7-9|many|NA
CASMDRSYEQYF
TGTGCCAGCATGGACAGATCCTACGAGCAGTACTTC
>TRBJ2-1|TRBV28|few|NA
CASTPGDEQFF
TGTGCCAGCACGCCCGGGGATGAGCAGTTCTTC
>TRBJ2-3|TRBV20-1|many|TRBD2
CSASGLAGTDTQYF
TGCAGTGCTAGTGGGCTAGCGGGCACAGATACGCAGTATTTT
>TRBJ2-2|TRBV12-3/TRBV12-4|few|NA
CASSRGLHTGELFF
TGTGCCAGCAGTAGGGGACTGCACACCGGGGAGCTGTTTTTT
>TRBJ1-5|TRBV6-2/TRBV6-3|many|TRBD1
CASRPGTEPNQPQHF
TGTGCCAGCAGACCCGGGACAGAACCAAATCAGCCCCAGCATTTT
>TRBJ1-2|TRBV6-6|few|NA
CASGRADGYTF
TGTGCCAGCGGGAGAGCCGATGGCTACACCTTC
>TRBJ2-3|TRBV5-1|many|NA
CASSLDGPSTDTQYF
TGCGCCAGCAGCTTGGATGGCCCTAGCACAGATACGCAGTATTTT
>TRBJ1-1|TRBV12-3/TRBV12-4|many|NA
CASSIHQGMAFF
TGTGCCAGCAGTATCCATCAGGGGATGGCTTTCTTT
>TRBJ2-7|TRBV20-1|many|NA
CSASGLDYYEQYF
TGCAGTGCTTCCGGACTGGATTACTACGAGCAGTACTTC
>TRBJ2-1|TRBV15|many|TRBD2
CATSRDNSGSNEQFF
TGTGCCACCAGCAGAGATAATAGCGGGAGCAATGAGCAGTTCTTC
>TRBJ1-5|TRBV7-2|many|NA
CASSPYSNQPQHF
TGTGCCAGCAGCCCGTATAGCAATCAGCCCCAGCATTTT
>TRBJ1-2|TRBV11-2|few|NA
CASSLGQGPIPYGYTF
TGTGCCAGCAGCTTAGGGCAGGGGCCCATACCTTATGGCTACACCTTC
>TRBJ2-1|TRBV2|few|NA
CASRPGSNEQFF
TGTGCCAGCAGACCAGGGTCCAATGAGCAGTTCTTC
>TRBJ2-1|TRBV10-3|once|TRBD2
CAIRSGSSHNEQFF
TGTGCCATCAGGAGCGGGAGCTCCCACAATGAGCAGTTCTTC
>TRBJ1-2|TRBV6-1|many|TRBD1
CASRDRVVDGYTF
TGTGCCAGCAGGGACAGGGTGGTTGATGGCTACACCTTC
>TRBJ2-1|TRBV4-3|many|NA
CASSQEAAKRVEQFF
TGCGCCAGCAGCCAAGAGGCGGCTAAAAGGGTCGAGCAGTTCTTC
>TRBJ2-1|TRBV7-2|NA|TRBD2
CASSYPSGGTSYNEQFF
TGTGCCAGCAGCTATCCTAGCGGGGGCACCTCCTACAATGAGCAGTTCTTC
>TRBJ2-6|TRBV12-3/TRBV12-4|few|TRBD2
CASSFTSGVSGANVLTF
TGTGCCAGCAGTTTTACTAGCGGGGTCTCTGGGGCCAACGTCCTGACTTTC
>TRBJ2-4|TRBV12-3/TRBV12-4|NA|NA
CASMRGGNIQYF
TGTGCCAGCATGAGAGGGGGGAACATTCAGTACTTC
>TRBJ2-7|TRBV20-1|many|NA
CSARAGSHEQYF
TGCAGTGCTCGCGCAGGGAGCCACGAGCAGTACTTC
>TRBJ2-7|TRBV7-6|few|NA
CASSLMHSTVSDEQYF
TGTGCCAGCAGCTTGATGCATTCGACAGTCAGCGACGAGCAGTACTTC
>TRBJ2-3|TRBV7-2|NA|TRBD2
CASRSAGVVAGTQYF
TGTGCCAGCAGATCAGCGGGAGTGGTAGCAGGTACGCAGTATTTT
>TRBJ1-1|TRBV20-1|many|TRBD1
CSASPGGAGTEAFF
TGCAGTGCTAGTCCAGGGGGCGCGGGCACTGAAGCTTTCTTT
>TRBJ2-3|TRBV20-1|NA|TRBD2
CSASKTRGGRTDTQYF
TGCAGTGCTAGCAAAACTCGCGGGGGACGCACAGATACGCAGTATTTT
>TRBJ1-1|TRBV11-2|many|NA
CASSLVLGQGYRNTEAFF
TGTGCCAGCAGCTTAGTCTTAGGGCAGGGGTATAGGAACACTGAAGCTTTCTTT
>TRBJ2-1|TRBV7-8|many|TRBD2
CASSLVIGLAGTNEQFF
TGTGCCAGCAGCTTAGTAATTGGGCTAGCGGGGACCAATGAGCAGTTCTTC
>TRBJ2-7|TRBV7-9|few|NA
CASSYSRGPNLGYEQYF
TGTGCCAGCAGCTACTCCCGGGGCCCAAATCTAGGCTACGAGCAGTACTTC
>TRBJ2-1|TRBV6-4|many|TRBD2
CASSAHAGTSSYNEQFF
TGTGCCAGCAGCGCTCACGCCGGGACTAGTTCCTACAATGAGCAGTTCTTC